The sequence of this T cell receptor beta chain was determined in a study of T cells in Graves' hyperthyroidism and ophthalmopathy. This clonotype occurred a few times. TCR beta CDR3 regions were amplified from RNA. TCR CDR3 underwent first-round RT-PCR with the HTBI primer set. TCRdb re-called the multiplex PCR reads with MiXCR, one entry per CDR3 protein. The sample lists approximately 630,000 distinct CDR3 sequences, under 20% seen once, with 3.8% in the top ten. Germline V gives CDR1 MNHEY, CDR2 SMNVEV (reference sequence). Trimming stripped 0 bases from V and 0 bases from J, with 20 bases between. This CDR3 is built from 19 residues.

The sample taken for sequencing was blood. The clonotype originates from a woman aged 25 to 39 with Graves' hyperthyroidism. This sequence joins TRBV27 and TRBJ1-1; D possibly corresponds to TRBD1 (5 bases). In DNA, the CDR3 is TGTGCCAGCAGTTTATCCCCTAGCCCCCTTGACAGCATGAACACTGAAGCTTTCTTT. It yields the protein CASSLSPSPLDSMNTEAFF.